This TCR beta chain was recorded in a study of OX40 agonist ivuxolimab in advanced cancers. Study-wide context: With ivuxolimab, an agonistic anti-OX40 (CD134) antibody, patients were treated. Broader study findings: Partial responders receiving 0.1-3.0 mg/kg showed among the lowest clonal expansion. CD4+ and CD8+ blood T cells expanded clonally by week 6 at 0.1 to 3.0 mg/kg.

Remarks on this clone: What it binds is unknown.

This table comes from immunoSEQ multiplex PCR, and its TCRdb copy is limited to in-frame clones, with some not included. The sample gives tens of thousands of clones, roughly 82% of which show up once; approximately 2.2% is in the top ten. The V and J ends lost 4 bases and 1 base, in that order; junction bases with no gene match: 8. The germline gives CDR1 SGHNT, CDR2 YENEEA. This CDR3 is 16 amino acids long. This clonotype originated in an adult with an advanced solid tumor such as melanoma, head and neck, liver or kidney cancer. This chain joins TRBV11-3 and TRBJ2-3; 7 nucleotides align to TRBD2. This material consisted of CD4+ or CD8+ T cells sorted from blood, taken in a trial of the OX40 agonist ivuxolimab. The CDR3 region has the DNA TGTGCCAGCAGCTGGGGGGAGGGTAAAGGCACAGATACGCAGTATTTT. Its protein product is CASSWGEGKGTDTQYF.